This TCR beta chain was sequenced for a study of cytomegalovirus exposure and HLA in healthy donors (dated by TCRdb to 2016 to 2017). For context, the study as a whole: An earlier analysis of approximately 600 of the donors reported approximately 290 Gb of sequence data and roughly 100 million unique TCR beta sequences from about 179 million T cells. The study was designed to test whether signatures of past pathogen exposure could be identified by cataloging public T cell receptors. In a later genetic analysis, genome-wide SNP genotypes for about 65% of the roughly 700 donors were used, and that subset was treated as a discovery cohort. A handful of DR-DQ haplotypes were handled as single units for association and clustering because linkage in the cohort was strong. In an earlier analysis of roughly 600 of the donors, high-throughput TCR beta sequencing was used to judge whether each TCR beta V gene segment behaved as functional or pseudogenic. To study patterns of TCR occurrence, a later analysis re-analyzed previously published TCR beta repertoires from several hundred donors and added high-resolution HLA genotyping. The study used immunosequencing to profile the T cell repertoires of approximately 640 subjects and linked those repertoires to cytomegalovirus serostatus. To predict cytomegalovirus infection status, the study brought together high-throughput TCR immunosequencing, statistical association of individual TCRs with disease status, and machine learning. The later analysis used no new phenotypic data to find candidate immune exposures, relying instead on TCR beta sequences and their occurrence across donors. An early release that covered about 600 HLA-typed donors contained approximately 300 gigabases of sequencing data and around 80 million unique TCR sequences. Typing coverage varied by locus: about 620-640 donors for A, B, C, DRB1 and DQB1; 522 for DQA1; over 600 for DPA1; 400 to 480 for DPB1. All discovery cohort repertoires had been generated on a single sequencing platform. Along with the roughly 670-subject first cohort, a separate validation cohort of around 120 different subjects was used. Among 398 genotyped donors of the cohort, an average of 235,054 unique TCR beta nucleotide sequences were sequenced per donor, roughly a sixth of them non-productive. Donor age, sex, ethnicity and CMV serostatus were compiled together with the repertoire data. HLA typing covered class I and class II loci at four-digit resolution. Of the roughly 400 genotyped donors, approximately 83% fell in the genetic ancestry cluster associated with self-reported Caucasian donors.

Libraries came from the immunoSEQ multiplex PCR assay. A mixture of 60 forward primers for TCR Vbeta segments and 13 reverse primers for TCR Jbeta segments was used in the multiplex PCR. The CDR3 region of rearranged TCR beta genes was amplified from genomic DNA by a multiplex PCR assay. Amplified TCR beta libraries were sequenced as 87-base-pair reads on the Illumina HiSeq System. Turning to the authors' computational methods: In a later analysis, some 80 million unique TCR beta chains were counted across the 650 to 700 repertoires, and around 10 million of these chains were shared by at least two donors. To remove PCR and sequencing errors, raw reads were error-corrected and collapsed into unique sequences using a nearest-neighbor algorithm that merged closely related sequences. V, D and J gene segments were assigned by aligning CDR3 sequences to IMGT reference sequences. For a sequence to be retained, a match of at least six nucleotides to both a V gene segment and a J gene segment was required. Rearrangements were called productive when the CDR3 lacked stop codons and stayed in frame with V and J; all others were non-productive. Following IMGT convention, CDR3 was defined as the stretch from the second conserved V-encoded cysteine up to the conserved J-encoded phenylalanine. The earlier analysis of about 590 of the donors excluded sequences that lacked an unambiguous match to a single V gene segment. In an earlier analysis of several hundred of the donors, a V segment was called functional when productive rearrangements were above 56.7%, and segregating when the standard deviation between donors exceeded 5%. A statistical classification framework was built to diagnose cytomegalovirus status from the catalog of TCR beta chain sequences. In a later analysis, TCR nucleotide sequences were compared against IMGT/GENE-DB human TR gene sequences so that V and J genes could be assigned. In a later analysis, CDR3 sequences and most-parsimonious VDJ recombination scenarios were assigned using the TCRdist pipeline. In a later analysis, each TCR beta chain was defined by its CDR3 amino acid sequence together with its V-gene family, and reads lacking a unique V-gene family were excluded. A later analysis removed 550 to 700 highly shared, low-generation-probability nucleotide sequences to deal with suspected cross-contamination and a sequencing artifact. In a later analysis, a clonal expansion index was calculated for each public chain from normalized within-repertoire ranks of inferred template counts. A later analysis computed generation probabilities with a VDJ recombination model fitted to out-of-frame rearrangements, and checked the results against IGoR. A later analysis scored TCR-TCR, TCR-HLA and TCR-CMV co-occurrence with hypergeometric tests, applying a repertoire-size bias correction to TCR pairs. To estimate false discovery rates, a later analysis permuted the HLA or CMV assignments 20 times. In a later analysis, co-occurring TCRs were grouped with DBSCAN, and TCRdist sequence similarity was added when clustering was performed within HLA-allele-positive subsets. Co-occurrence clustering excluded repertoires with fewer than 30,000 or more than 120,000 public chains, plus five with anomalous nucleotide sharing. This is the immuneACCESS table as TCRdb keeps it, with only in-frame sequences that have V and J called. A part of the clones is gone; compared with another copy, unresolved V genes explain less than half, and the rest is unexplained. V and J calls and clone size are those listed in that table; D and trimming were worked out from the DNA. The sample contains about 190,000 clones, approximately 70% of them found a single time. The top ten hold approximately 3.1% of the sample.

Counted from cysteine to phenylalanine, this CDR3 has 17 amino acids. Solely the CDR3 DNA is kept, with 51 bases framed from the first base. Ends trimmed: V by 2 bases, J by 0 bases; bases unmatched to a gene: 7. CDR1 and CDR2 are read off the germline V gene as SNHLY and FYNNEI. The cohort consisted of some 730 healthy bone marrow donors. Cohort members were all nominally healthy when sampled, although unrecorded immune exposures were likely present. The donor was CMV seropositive and was included in the group of about 290 seropositive cohort members. Every donor gave a peripheral blood sample, and the peripheral blood mononuclear cells from that sample were used for TCR beta sequencing. Genomic DNA was extracted from the blood cell samples with the Qiagen DNeasy Blood Extraction Kit. With regard to this clone: The specificity of this receptor is unknown. Base quality data are lacking; no much larger clone is found one base away.

What the work shows at the level of the full study, not this receptor alone: When HLA alleles, especially DR and DQ, strongly co-occurred, attributing TCR associations to individual alleles was difficult. In both the original and validation cohorts, the classifier was reported to diagnose cytomegalovirus status with high specificity and sensitivity. Correlated functional status among segregating V segments might reflect linkage disequilibrium, but an unknown experimental factor could not be ruled out. In a later analysis, HLA-associated TCR beta chains showed more clonal expansion and lower generation probabilities than non-associated chains that were equally common. Most TCR sequences were seen in very few donors, while some public TCRs were found in many individuals. In vitro tests confirmed that three of the cytomegalovirus-associated TCR beta chains recognize cytomegalovirus antigens. In this cohort, only TCR beta chains were sequenced, and detectable features were limited by the absence of alpha or paired-chain data. Because some donors lacked HLA typing at each locus, the association tests relied only on the typed subset. Roughly uniform sequencing depth across donors was assumed in presence/absence analyses, although this assumption may not hold. Broadly in line with IMGT annotations, most TCR beta V segments showed up in productive rearrangements about 87% or about 30% of the time in an earlier analysis of roughly 590 of the donors. In a later genetic analysis, fewer N-insertions in productive TCRs were reported among donors in an Asian-associated ancestry cluster than the roughly 700-donor mean. A further reported finding was that TCR beta sequences accurately predicted the HLA-A and HLA-B alleles for most subjects in the first cohort. The only immune exposure information available for the cohort was CMV serostatus. Several of the top co-occurrence clusters appeared to be linked to parvovirus B19, influenza, CMV and Epstein-Barr virus, according to a later analysis. An association between a missense DCLRE1C variant and V-gene and J-gene trimming of TCR beta chains was found in a later genetic analysis and replicated in an independent cohort. It was suggested by the authors that the approach could potentially be generalized to other disease states and immunological phenotypes. The 87-base-pair reads could not distinguish some IMGT-functional V segments, including TRBV6-2 and TRBV6-3, so those segments were excluded. A cluster of highly shared sequence variants was judged likely to be a technical artifact of the sequencing pipeline. In a later analysis, the rate of TCR association differed among HLA loci, with DRB1 alleles having the most associated TCRs and HLA-C alleles having the fewest. Specific HLA alleles were associated with 18,000 or so TCR beta sequences at a false discovery rate of 0.05 in a later analysis. The study listed 150 to 200 TCR beta chains as associated with cytomegalovirus. The earlier analysis of nearly 600 of the donors excluded some 16 rarely observed V segments, including chromosome 9 orphons, because counts were too low. In a later analysis, most CMV-associated TCR beta chains were found to appear HLA-restricted, with HLA associations seemingly driven largely by CMV exposure.

The sequence derives from a woman aged 25 to 39 in good health and CMV-seropositive. The rearrangement joined TRBV2 to TRBJ2-1, and TRBD2 aligns with 7 junction nucleotides. Sequencing was performed on PBMCs. In nucleotide form, the sequence is TGTGCCAGCAGTGAAAGGGGCCCTAGCGGCTCCTACAATGAGCAGTTCTTC. Its protein is CASSERGPSGSYNEQFF.